The 24 T cell receptor beta chains below were found in one sample sequenced in a study of T cell responses to AZD1222 COVID-19 vaccine. The method was immunoSEQ multiplex PCR; TCRdb's version includes in-frame clones alone and lacks a portion of them. The sample contains some 130,000 clones, roughly 89% of which appear only once. This material consisted of peripheral blood, taken on day 0 of AZD1222 vaccination. The receptors come from an adult in good health.

J is TRBJ1-6 and V is TRBV7-3, with D tentatively TRBD1 (5 bases). Trimming stripped 3 bases from V and 8 bases from J, with 14 bases between. Looked up from germline, CDR1 is SGHTA and CDR2 is FQGTGA. The CDR3 consists of 15 residues. The CDR3 sequence: CASSFLQRGDSPLHF. The CDR3 coding sequence is TGTGCCAGCAGCTTTTTGCAGCGGGGGGATTCACCCCTCCACTTT.

The chain links TRBV7-6 to TRBJ2-2; tentatively, D is TRBD1 (5 bases). In germline, CDR1 is SGHVS, CDR2 FNYEAQ. The germline V and J ends were trimmed by 5 bases and 3 bases, with 10 bases remaining between them. This CDR3 is 14 amino acids long. In nucleotides, the CDR3 is TGTGCCAGCAGCCTCAGGGATTACACCGGGGAGCTGTTTTTT. This gives the protein CASSLRDYTGELFF. Drawing the rest from reference TRBV7-6 and TRBJ2-2, the complete variable domain is GAGVSQSPRYKVTKRGQDVALRCDPISGHVSLYWYRQALGQGPEFLTYFNYEAQQDKSGLPNDRFSAERPEGSISTLTIQRTEQRDSAMYRCASSLRDYTGELFFGEGSRLTVL.

CDR3 sequence reads: CASTPRGGQPQHF. As DNA, the CDR3 is TGTGCCAGCACCCCTCGGGGTGGTCAGCCCCAGCATTTT. The rearrangement uses TRBV27 and TRBJ1-5; D unresolved. The CDR3 contains 13 residues. Germline V gene data show CDR1 as MNHEY and CDR2 as SMNVEV (reference sequence). Trimming took 7 bases from V and 6 from J, leaving 13 bases between them.

The chain combines TRBV5-6 with TRBJ1-2, with no clear D. Looked up from germline, CDR1 is SGHDT and CDR2 is YYEEEE. The ends were cut back, 0 bases at V and 3 bases at J, with 15 bases in the middle. The length of the CDR3 is 16 residues. The CDR3 sequence: CASSLEGMRADYGYTF. The CDR3 DNA is TGTGCCAGCAGCTTGGAGGGAATGAGGGCAGACTATGGCTACACCTTC.

The CDR3 reads CASSYSTEGAEAFF. The CDR3 DNA reads TGTGCCAGCAGTTACTCCACGGAGGGGGCTGAAGCTTTCTTT. The chain has TRBV6-5 and TRBJ1-1, with a possible D match to TRBD1 (6 bases). CDR3 length equals 14 residues. The V gene's germline CDR1 is MNHEY and CDR2 SVGAGI. V lost 0 bases to trimming and J lost 6 bases, with 11 bases between them.

The chain carries TRBV28 and TRBJ2-3, with D uncertain. CDR1 and CDR2 (germline): MDHEN, SYDVKM. The CDR3 runs to 15 residues. V was pared by 1 base and J by 3 bases, with 11 bases between. The CDR3 loop is CASSLLPGRTDTQYF. CDR3 DNA: TGTGCCAGCAGTTTATTACCGGGTAGGACAGATACGCAGTATTTT.

J is TRBJ2-1 and V is TRBV27, with D perhaps matching TRBD1 (6 bases). V was cut by 2 bases and J by 9 bases, with 20 bases left in between. CDR3 length: 16 amino acids. The germline V gene has CDR1 MNHEY and CDR2 SMNVEV (reference sequence). CDR3 sequence (DNA): TGTGCCAGCAGTTTAACCCCCTGGACAGCAGACGGTGAGCAGTTCTTC. It specifies CASSLTPWTADGEQFF.

This chain links TRBV27 with TRBJ1-1, with unresolved D. The CDR3 extends over 14 amino acids. V was shortened by 3 bases and J by 1 base, with 9 bases between the two germline ends. The germline V gene has CDR1 MNHEY and CDR2 SMNVEV (reference sequence). CDR3 sequence: CASSLGSSNTEAFF. CDR3 nucleotide sequence: TGTGCCAGCAGTTTGGGCAGTTCGAACACTGAAGCTTTCTTT.

This clone was observed a single time. The J gene is TRBJ1-5, the V gene TRBV5-1, with D possibly being TRBD1 (5 bases). V dropped 0 bases and J dropped 4 bases, with 11 bases sitting between them. The CDR3 is 15 amino acids. Germline CDR1 is SGHRS and CDR2 is YFSETQ. The CDR3 reads CASSLAGRENQPQHF. The DNA for the CDR3 is TGCGCCAGCAGCTTGGCAGGCAGGGAGAATCAGCCCCAGCATTTT.

This clone was seen a handful of times. The chain is built from TRBV3-1 (or the pseudogene TRBV3-2) and TRBJ2-3; D might be TRBD1 (5 bases). The germline V gene has CDR1 LGHDT and CDR2 YNNKEL (reference sequence). This CDR3 is 15 amino acids long. The V and J ends lost 4 bases and 0 bases respectively, with 11 bases between them. The CDR3 region is CASSRDSRSTDTQYF. The CDR3 bases are TGTGCCAGCAGCCGTGACAGCCGGAGCACAGATACGCAGTATTTT.

The chain combines TRBV6-5 with TRBJ1-1; D may be TRBD1 (6 bases). V lost 6 bases and J 1 base, leaving 12 bases between the germline ends. Germline V gives CDR1 MNHEY, CDR2 SVGAGI. This CDR3 has 14 amino acids. In nucleotides, the CDR3 is TGTGCCAGCAGGCTATGGGACAAGAACACTGAAGCTTTCTTT. Translating it yields CASRLWDKNTEAFF.

This rearrangement joins TRBV6-5 to TRBJ2-2, with TRBD2 matching over 11 bases. V shed 7 bases, J shed 5 bases, and the junction held 6 bases outside the gene matches. Germline lookup yields CDR1 MNHEY and CDR2 SVGAGI. This CDR3 has 15 residues. The CDR3 spells CASTTTSGRTGELFF. CDR3 in DNA: TGTGCCAGCACCACTACTAGCGGGAGAACCGGGGAGCTGTTTTTT.

This chain joins TRBV18 and TRBJ1-4; D uncertain. V lost 2 bases, J lost 4 bases, and 8 bases lay in between. The V gene's germline CDR1 is KGHSH and CDR2 LQKENI. The CDR3 extends over 14 amino acids. DNA for the CDR3: TGTGCCAGCTCACCAACAGCAATTAATGAAAAACTGTTTTTT. Protein: CASSPTAINEKLFF.

The genes are TRBV10-3 and TRBJ1-1; 12 nucleotides line up with TRBD1. CDR1 and CDR2 from the germline V gene are ENHRY and SYGVKD. This CDR3 is built from 16 residues. V was pared by 6 bases and J by 2 bases, with 7 bases of the junction left unmatched. Here the CDR3 reads CAISDRDRGPNTEAFF. DNA for the CDR3: TGTGCCATCAGCGATCGGGACAGGGGGCCAAACACTGAAGCTTTCTTT.

This clone was detected only once. This CDR3 reads CASSPDPGSANYGYTF. The CDR3 region has the DNA TGTGCCAGCAGCCCGGACCCAGGTTCGGCTAACTATGGCTACACCTTC. The chain couples TRBV4-2 to TRBJ1-2; D unresolved. The CDR3 loop spans 16 amino acids. Germline values: CDR1 LGHNA, CDR2 YNFKEQ. The V end was cut by 4 bases, the J end by 0 bases, with 15 bases between.

The V gene is TRBV9, the J gene TRBJ1-2; possible D gene TRBD1, 5 bases. The germline V and J ends were trimmed by 3 bases and 4 bases, with 13 bases remaining between them. The CDR3 is 14 residues long. CDR1 and CDR2 from the germline V gene are SGDLS and YYNGEE. CDR3 residues: CASSGAGSAYGYTF. In DNA, the CDR3 is TGTGCCAGCAGCGGCGCAGGGTCCGCCTATGGCTACACCTTC.

The genes are TRBV19 and TRBJ1-2; D is ambiguous. V shed 2 bases and J shed 3 bases, with 16 bases lying between them. CDR1 is LNHDA and CDR2 is SQIVND in the germline V gene (reference sequence). The CDR3 is made up of 16 amino acids. In DNA, the CDR3 is TGTGCCAGTAGTATACAAGCGGTCGGAGGCGACTATGGCTACACCTTC. This encodes CASSIQAVGGDYGYTF.

The rearrangement links TRBV14 to TRBJ2-6; no clear D gene. This CDR3 has 13 amino acids. V dropped 3 bases and J dropped 6 bases, with 6 bases sitting between them. Looked up from germline, CDR1 is SGHDN and CDR2 is FVKESK. The CDR3, as DNA: TGTGCCAGCAGCCATTTGGAGGCCAACGTCCTGACTTTC. Translating it yields CASSHLEANVLTF.

The CDR3 bases are TGTGCCAGCGCGACCGTTGGGATAAATCAGCCCCAGCATTTT. As protein: CASATVGINQPQHF. The chain is built from TRBV2 and TRBJ1-5; D remains ambiguous. V was cut by 8 bases and J by 4 bases, with 15 bases left in between. Per germline, CDR1 SNHLY and CDR2 FYNNEI. CDR3 length equals 14 residues.

J is TRBJ1-6 and V is TRBV5-1; D not certain. Trimming cost V 0 bases and J 1 base, with 5 bases left between them. Germline V gene data show CDR1 as SGHRS and CDR2 as YFSETQ. CDR3 size: 15 residues. This CDR3 is CASSLGESYNSPLHF. CDR3 nucleotides: TGCGCCAGCAGCTTGGGGGAATCCTATAATTCACCCCTCCACTTT.

The chain couples TRBV29-1 to TRBJ1-1, with D uncertain. The germline V and J ends were trimmed by 4 bases and 1 base, with 7 bases remaining between them. This CDR3 is built from 12 residues. Germline CDR1 reads SQVTM; CDR2 reads ANQGSEA. DNA for the CDR3: TGCAGCGTTGTGGTTTCGAACACTGAAGCTTTCTTT. Translating gives CSVVVSNTEAFF.

The chain joins TRBV5-4 to TRBJ1-4, with 7 bases fitting TRBD1. The trim removed 6 bases at V and 3 bases at J, leaving 5 bases unmatched. Germline-derived CDR1 and CDR2 are SGHNT and YYREEE (reference sequence). This CDR3 comprises 14 residues. For the CDR3, the DNA is TGTGCCAGCATCCAACAGGGGTCTAATGAAAAACTGTTTTTT. This encodes CASIQQGSNEKLFF.

The J gene is TRBJ2-5, the V gene TRBV5-4; unclear D gene. This CDR3 comprises 12 residues. Trimming removed 4 bases at V and 1 base at J, with 5 bases between. The germline gives CDR1 SGHNT, CDR2 YYREEE (reference sequence). CDR3 sequence: CASSAVQETQYF. The DNA of the CDR3 is TGTGCCAGCAGCGCAGTCCAAGAGACCCAGTACTTC.

J is TRBJ2-3 and V is TRBV5-4, with D perhaps matching TRBD1 (6 bases). Germline V gene lookup returns CDR1 SGHNT and CDR2 YYREEE (reference sequence). V was clipped by 9 bases and J by 2 bases, with 13 bases between them. The CDR3 spans 13 residues. DNA for the CDR3: TGTGCCAACATGGACAGACTCACAGATACGCAGTATTTT. Its protein product is CANMDRLTDTQYF.